The 18 T cell receptor beta chains listed next were all sequenced from one sample in a study of blood T cell repertoires in COVID-19. Assay used: immunoSEQ multiplex PCR; TCRdb lists only in-frame clones, some missing. This table holds 85,000 to 100,000 clones, more than 70% found once. The sample comprised peripheral blood. Receptor source: a woman aged 60 to 75 in a cohort sampled during active or convalescent COVID-19.

The rearrangement uses TRBV19 and TRBJ1-5; weak D call: TRBD1 (6 bases). The CDR3 contains 16 residues. Germline lookup yields CDR1 LNHDA and CDR2 SQIVND (reference sequence). The V and J ends lost 3 bases and 3 bases respectively, with 15 bases between them. In DNA, the CDR3 is TGTGCCAGTAGTATGGTGGGCAGGGGCTACAATCAGCCCCAGCATTTT. Translation gives CASSMVGRGYNQPQHF.

In its sample, this clone was seen a few times. This rearrangement joins TRBV27 to TRBJ1-6; unclear D gene. The CDR3 covers 12 residues. V was clipped by 6 bases and J by 4 bases, with 4 bases between them. Germline CDR1 is MNHEY and CDR2 is SMNVEV (reference sequence). CDR3 nucleotide sequence: TGTGCCAGCAGCCCGTATAATTCACCCCTCCACTTT. It codes for CASSPYNSPLHF.

This chain uses TRBV9 with TRBJ2-3; 10 bases match TRBD2. Germline CDR1 and CDR2: SGDLS and YYNGEE. This CDR3 has 15 residues. V lost 3 bases and J lost 2; bases outside the gene matches: 3. The CDR3 here is CASSAGTSDTDTQYF. The CDR3 DNA reads as TGTGCCAGCAGCGCCGGGACTAGCGACACAGATACGCAGTATTTT.

The rearrangement links TRBV7-3 to TRBJ2-2, with TRBD2 as a possible D gene (6 bases). Trimming pared 1 base from V and 4 bases from J, leaving 13 bases between. Germline V gene sequence: CDR1 SGHTA, CDR2 FQGTGA. This CDR3 is 16 amino acids long. CDR3 in DNA: TGTGCCAGCAGCTTAATCGCGGGGTCGGCCACCGGGGAGCTGTTTTTT. This gives the protein CASSLIAGSATGELFF.

This clone was seen a single time. The rearrangement joins TRBV27 to TRBJ1-1, with TRBD1 matching 10 bases. The V and J ends lost 7 bases and 9 bases, in that order; junction bases with no gene match: 5. The germline gives CDR1 MNHEY, CDR2 SMNVEV (reference sequence). The CDR3 runs to 12 residues. The CDR3 sequence: CASKRTGGKAFF. In DNA form, the CDR3 reads TGTGCCAGCAAGAGGACAGGGGGGAAAGCTTTCTTT.

The J gene is TRBJ2-1, the V gene TRBV11-2; tentatively, D is TRBD2 (6 bases). V lost 1 base and J lost 4, with 11 bases in between. The length of the CDR3 is 15 residues. The V gene's germline CDR1 is SGHAT and CDR2 FQNNGV. The chain's CDR3 is CASSLGSGMYNEQFF. CDR3 sequence (DNA): TGTGCCAGCAGCTTAGGTAGCGGAATGTACAATGAGCAGTTCTTC.

The V and J genes are TRBV5-4 and TRBJ2-1; 7 bases align to TRBD2. Germline V gene sequence: CDR1 SGHNT, CDR2 YYREEE (reference sequence). This CDR3 spans 13 amino acids. Unmatched junction bases numbered 3, after V lost 2 bases and J lost 7 bases. CDR3 sequence reads: CASSFQGGNEQFF. For the CDR3, the DNA is TGTGCCAGCAGCTTTCAGGGAGGGAATGAGCAGTTCTTC.

The chain employs TRBV29-1 and TRBJ2-3; 11 bases line up with TRBD2. V lost 1 base to trimming and J lost 2 bases; unmatched junction nucleotides: 5. Per the germline V gene, CDR1 is SQVTM and CDR2 is ANQGSEA. There are 16 residues in the CDR3. The CDR3 loop reads CSVEGVAGGSTDTQYF. For the CDR3, the DNA is TGCAGCGTTGAAGGGGTAGCGGGGGGGTCCACAGATACGCAGTATTTT.

The J gene is TRBJ1-1, the V gene TRBV4-1; a weak D match, TRBD1 (5 bases). V dropped 6 bases and J dropped 0 bases, with 14 bases sitting between them. CDR1 and CDR2 from the germline V gene are MGHRA and YSYEKL. This CDR3 has 15 amino acids. This CDR3 reads CASRQSDTLNTEAFF. The CDR3, as DNA: TGCGCCAGCAGACAATCGGACACCTTGAACACTGAAGCTTTCTTT.

V usage is TRBV5-1 and J usage is TRBJ1-6, with TRBD1 identical over 7 bases. The ends lost 2 bases at V and 5 bases at J; junction bases unmatched: 1. The germline V gene has CDR1 SGHRS and CDR2 YFSETQ. The CDR3 is made up of 14 amino acids. CDR3: CASSFQGDNSPLHF. CDR3 sequence (DNA): TGCGCCAGCAGCTTCCAGGGGGATAATTCACCCCTCCACTTT.

The chain joins TRBV20-1 to TRBJ1-4; D perhaps matches TRBD1 (6 bases). This CDR3 region has 14 residues. Germline V gene data show CDR1 as DFQATT and CDR2 as SNEGSKA (reference sequence). The germline V and J ends were trimmed by 3 bases and 0 bases, with 8 bases remaining between them. The CDR3 protein is CSASQGSTNEKLFF. Written as DNA, the CDR3 is TGCAGTGCTAGTCAGGGGTCAACTAATGAAAAACTGTTTTTT.

The rearrangement uses TRBV19 and TRBJ2-2; 9 positions match TRBD1. With V trimmed by 6 bases and J by 4 bases, 6 bases remained unmatched. CDR1 and CDR2 (germline): LNHDA, SQIVND (reference sequence). The CDR3 totals 15 residues. The CDR3 is CASRETGGRTGELFF. CDR3 in DNA: TGTGCCAGTAGAGAAACAGGGGGCCGCACCGGGGAGCTGTTTTTT. The whole variable domain, filled in from reference TRBV19 and TRBJ2-2, reads DGGITQSPKYLFRKEGQNVTLSCEQNLNHDAMYWYRQDPGQGLRLIYYSQIVNDFQKGDIAEGYSVSREKKESFPLTVTSAQKNPTAFYLCASRETGGRTGELFFGEGSRLTVL.

This chain connects TRBV5-1 to TRBJ2-2, with 8 bases identical to TRBD2. With 0 bases clipped from V and 7 bases from J, the junction kept 8 bases outside the gene matches. CDR3 length equals 16 residues. Per germline, CDR1 SGHRS and CDR2 YFSETQ. The CDR3 loop reads CASSLVTGGPGGELFF. Here the CDR3 DNA reads TGCGCCAGCAGCTTGGTAACGGGAGGGCCCGGCGGGGAGCTGTTTTTT.

The V gene is TRBV27, the J gene TRBJ2-7, with TRBD1 as a possible D gene (6 bases). CDR3 length: 15 residues. Germline values: CDR1 MNHEY, CDR2 SMNVEV (reference sequence). With 2 bases removed from V and 4 bases from J, the gap between germline ends came to 15 bases. CDR3 DNA: TGTGCCAGCAGTTTAAGCCAGGGGTCCCCTTACGAGCAGTACTTC. This encodes CASSLSQGSPYEQYF.

The chain recombines TRBV3-1 (or the pseudogene TRBV3-2) with TRBJ2-2, with a tentative D call TRBD2 (6 bases). This CDR3 region has 14 residues. V was shortened by 4 bases and J by 1 base, with 7 bases between the two germline ends. Per the germline V gene, CDR1 is LGHDT and CDR2 is YNNKEL (reference sequence). This CDR3 is CASSRAGNTGELFF. DNA of the CDR3: TGTGCCAGCAGCCGAGCGGGGAACACCGGGGAGCTGTTTTTT.

V is TRBV20-1 and J is TRBJ2-7; D is ambiguous. Trimming took 3 bases from V and 6 from J, leaving 6 bases between them. The CDR3 has 10 residues. Germline values: CDR1 DFQATT, CDR2 SNEGSKA (reference sequence). DNA of the CDR3: TGCAGTGCTAGCGGTACCGAGCAGTACTTC. It is translated as CSASGTEQYF.

The chain is built from TRBV9 and TRBJ2-1; D gene unclear. This CDR3 is 15 amino acids long. The V end was cut by 0 bases, the J end by 5 bases, with 12 bases between. Germline-derived CDR1 and CDR2 are SGDLS and YYNGEE. The DNA of the CDR3 is TGTGCCAGCAGCGTAGACCTCCGCACTCACAATGAGCAGTTCTTC. Translating gives CASSVDLRTHNEQFF.

J is TRBJ1-3 and V is TRBV2, with 7 nucleotides matching TRBD1. The CDR3 totals 14 residues. Germline CDR1 is SNHLY and CDR2 is FYNNEI. The ends lost 6 bases at V and 3 bases at J; junction bases unmatched: 5. The chain's CDR3 is CASSDRVGGNTIYF. The CDR3 DNA is TGTGCCAGCAGCGACAGGGTGGGTGGAAACACCATATATTTT.